This record looks at one T cell receptor (beta chain) sequence and its context. This entry comes from a study of blood T cell repertoires in COVID-19. Overall study: From the United States, Italy and Spain came samples of acute and convalescent COVID-19. PBMCs, B-cell-depleted T cells, or T cells provided the cDNA or gDNA that made up the material.

How the authors handled the data: Nucleated cell number was recorded as an estimate derived from reference gene primer amplification. The repertoire was sequenced with immunoSEQ multiplex PCR; TCRdb's copy has only in-frame clones and lacks some. V, J and clone size were drawn from that table, and D and trimming were deduced from the DNA. This table holds tens of thousands of clones, about 85% found once. The sequence came from an elderly man with active or convalescent COVID-19. Sequences were obtained from peripheral blood.

CDR3 nucleotides: TGTGCCAGCAGCCTCCCCAGGACTAGCGGGAGGGCCCGAGATACGCAGTATTTT. Protein product: CASSLPRTSGRARDTQYF. The chain joins TRBV6-2 or TRBV6-3 to TRBJ2-3, with 15 bases lining up with TRBD2. V shed 6 bases, J shed 5 bases, and the junction held 12 bases outside the gene matches. Germline V gene lookup returns CDR1 MNHEY and CDR2 SVGEGT. The length of the CDR3 is 18 residues.